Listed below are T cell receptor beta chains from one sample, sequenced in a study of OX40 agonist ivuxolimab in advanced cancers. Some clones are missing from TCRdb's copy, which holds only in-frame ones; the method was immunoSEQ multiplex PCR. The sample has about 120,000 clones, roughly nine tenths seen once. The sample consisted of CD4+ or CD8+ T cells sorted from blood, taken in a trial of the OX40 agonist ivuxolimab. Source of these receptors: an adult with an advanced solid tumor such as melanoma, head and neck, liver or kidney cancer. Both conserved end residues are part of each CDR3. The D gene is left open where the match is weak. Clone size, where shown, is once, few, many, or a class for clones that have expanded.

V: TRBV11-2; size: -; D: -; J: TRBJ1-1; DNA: TGTGCCAGCAGCGCGGGACGGATAAAGAACACTGAAGCTTTCTTT; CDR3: CASSAGRIKNTEAFF
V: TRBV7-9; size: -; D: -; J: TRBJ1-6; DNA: TGTGCCAGCAGCTTAGTTAGGGGTAATTCACCCCTCCACTTT; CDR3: CASSLVRGNSPLHF
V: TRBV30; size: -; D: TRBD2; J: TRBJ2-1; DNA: TGTGCCTGGAGTGTAGGATCTAGCGGGGGGGAGCAGTTCTTC; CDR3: CAWSVGSSGGEQFF
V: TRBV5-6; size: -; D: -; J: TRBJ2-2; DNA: TGTGCCAGCAGCTTGATGGCGGCCGAAGGGGAGCTGTTTTTT; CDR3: CASSLMAAEGELFF
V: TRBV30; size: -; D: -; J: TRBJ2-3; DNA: TGTGCCTGGATCCACGGGGGAGGAACAGATACGCAGTATTTT; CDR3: CAWIHGGGTDTQYF
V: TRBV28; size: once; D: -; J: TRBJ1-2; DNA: TGTGCCAGCAGTTTAAACTATGTGGACTCCATAACGGGGGGCTACACCTTC; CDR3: CASSLNYVDSITGGYTF
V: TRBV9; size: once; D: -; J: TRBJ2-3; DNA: TGTGCCAGCGGTGCGACGAATACGCAGTATTTT; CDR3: CASGATNTQYF
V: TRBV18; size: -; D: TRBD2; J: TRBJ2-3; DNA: TGTGCCAGCTCACCGGGACTAGCCTTCACAGATACGCAGTATTTT; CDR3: CASSPGLAFTDTQYF
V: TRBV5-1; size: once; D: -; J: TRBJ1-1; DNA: TGCGCCAGCAGCTCCTTCAGCCTGAACACTGAAGCTTTCTTT; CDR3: CASSSFSLNTEAFF
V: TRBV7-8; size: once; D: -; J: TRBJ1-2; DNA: TGTGCCAGCAGCTTAGGGCGCAGAGACTATGGCTACACCTTC; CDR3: CASSLGRRDYGYTF
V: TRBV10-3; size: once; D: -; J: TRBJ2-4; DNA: TGTGCCATCAGTGAGTCGATCGAGGGGGCCAAAAACATTCAGTACTTC; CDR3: CAISESIEGAKNIQYF
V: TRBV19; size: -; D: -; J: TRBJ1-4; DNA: TGTGCCAGTAGAAGAGAACAGGGAGTGAACGAAAAACTGTTTTTT; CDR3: CASRREQGVNEKLFF
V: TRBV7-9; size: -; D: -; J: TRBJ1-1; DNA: TGTGCCTGCAGGGAGGGGAACACTGAAGCTTTCTTT; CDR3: CACREGNTEAFF
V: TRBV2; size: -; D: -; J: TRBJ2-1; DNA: TGTGCCACCTTCGGGGGGCGTGACTACAATGAGCAGTTCTTC; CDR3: CATFGGRDYNEQFF
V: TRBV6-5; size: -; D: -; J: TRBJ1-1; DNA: TGTGCCAGCACCGGACGGGGGGCCGGGGACACTGAAGCTTTCTTT; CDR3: CASTGRGAGDTEAFF
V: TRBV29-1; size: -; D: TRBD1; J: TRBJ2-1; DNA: TGCAGCGGCGCCGGGACAGGGGGCGGTGAGCAGTTCTTC; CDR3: CSGAGTGGGEQFF
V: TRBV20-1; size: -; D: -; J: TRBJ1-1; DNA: TGCAGCTCCCGGGGGGGCACTGAAGCTTTCTTT; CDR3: CSSRGGTEAFF
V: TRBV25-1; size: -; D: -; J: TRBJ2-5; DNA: TGTGCCAGCAGTGAATTAACGGCGTCCGGCAAGACCCAGTACTTC; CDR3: CASSELTASGKTQYF
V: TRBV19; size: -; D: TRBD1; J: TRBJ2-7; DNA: TGTGCCAGTAGTACTCTTTACCAGGGGGAATTCTCCTACGAGCAGTACTTC; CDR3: CASSTLYQGEFSYEQYF
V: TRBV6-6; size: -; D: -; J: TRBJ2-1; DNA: TGTGCCAGCAGTATTCAGACCTACAATGAGCAGTTCTTC; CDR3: CASSIQTYNEQFF
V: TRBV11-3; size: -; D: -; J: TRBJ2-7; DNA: TGTGCCAGCAGCTTGGGGCAGGGTTATTCCGAGCAGTACTTC; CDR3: CASSLGQGYSEQYF
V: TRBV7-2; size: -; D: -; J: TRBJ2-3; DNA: TGTGCCAGCAGCTTTCAGGCAGATACGCAGTATTTT; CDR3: CASSFQADTQYF
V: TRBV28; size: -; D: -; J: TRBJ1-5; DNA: TGTGCCAGCAGTCTGAGGACAGCTCGAAATCAGCCCCAGCATTTT; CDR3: CASSLRTARNQPQHF
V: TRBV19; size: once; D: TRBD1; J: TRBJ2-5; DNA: TGTGCCAGTAGGGACAGGGGGCAATCGGAGACCCAGTACTTC; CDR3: CASRDRGQSETQYF
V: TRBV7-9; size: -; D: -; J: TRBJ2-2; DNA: TGTGCCAGCAGCTTGGTCGGGGAGCTGTTTTTT; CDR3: CASSLVGELFF
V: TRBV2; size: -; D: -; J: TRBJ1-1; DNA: TGTGCCAGCAGGACCACGACCCCGAACACTGAAGCTTTCTTT; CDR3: CASRTTTPNTEAFF
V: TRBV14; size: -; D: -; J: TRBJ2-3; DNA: TGTGCCAGCAGCCAAGATAATTGGGGGGGGCAAAGCACAGATACGCAGTATTTT; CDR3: CASSQDNWGGQSTDTQYF
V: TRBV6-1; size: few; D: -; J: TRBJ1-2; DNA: TGTGCCAGCAGTGCCGCAGTCTATGGCTACACCTTC; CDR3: CASSAAVYGYTF
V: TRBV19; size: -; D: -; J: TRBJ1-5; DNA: TGTGCCAGTAGCTCCCAGGGGCCTCAGCCCCAGCATTTT; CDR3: CASSSQGPQPQHF
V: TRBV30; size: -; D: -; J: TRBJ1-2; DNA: TGTGCCTGGAGATTCCTGAATGGCTACACCTTC; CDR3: CAWRFLNGYTF
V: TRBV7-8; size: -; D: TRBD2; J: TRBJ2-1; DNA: TGTGCCAGCAGCACCGGACGGGGACTAGTGAAAGGCAATGAGCAGTTCTTC; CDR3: CASSTGRGLVKGNEQFF
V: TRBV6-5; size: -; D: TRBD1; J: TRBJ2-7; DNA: TGTGCCAGCAGCCGCGGACAGGGTCGCGAGCAGTACTTC; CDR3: CASSRGQGREQYF
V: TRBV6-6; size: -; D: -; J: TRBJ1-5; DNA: TGTGCCAGCAGTTTAGGGGTTAGCAATCAGCCCCAGCATTTT; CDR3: CASSLGVSNQPQHF
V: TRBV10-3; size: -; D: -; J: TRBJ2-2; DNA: TGTGCCATCAGTGAATCCCAGTGGGTTGAGACCGGGGAGCTGTTTTTT; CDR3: CAISESQWVETGELFF
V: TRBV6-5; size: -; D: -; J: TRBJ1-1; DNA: TGTGCGGGACGGGGGCTTATGAACACTGAAGCTTTCTTT; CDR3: CAGRGLMNTEAFF
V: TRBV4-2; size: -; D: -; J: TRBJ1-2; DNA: TGTGCCAGCAGCCAAATCTCTCCCAGGGGCAGCTATGGCTACACCTTC; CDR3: CASSQISPRGSYGYTF
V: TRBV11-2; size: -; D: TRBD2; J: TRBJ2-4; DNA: TGTGCCAGCAGCTTATCATCTCGGGGGGGAATAGCCAAAAACATTCAGTACTTC; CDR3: CASSLSSRGGIAKNIQYF